Listed below are T cell receptor beta chains from one sample, sequenced in a study of control samples from healthy donors and cancer patients. Profiling relied on immunoSEQ multiplex PCR, and the TCRdb table lists in-frame clones only, not all of them. This table has about 170,000 clones, roughly 88% appearing once. Sequenced input: blood. These receptors came from a woman in her twenties or thirties in good health. The CDR3 runs from the conserved cysteine through the conserved F or W. D genes are given only for firm matches. Clone sizes are given selectively: once, few, many, or a class where the clone is expanded.

D,V,size,J,DNA,CDR3
-,TRBV18,-,TRBJ2-5,TGTGCCAGCTCACCACCGGGGGCCCCACAAGAGACCCAGTACTTC,CASSPPGAPQETQYF
TRBD1,TRBV7-9,few,TRBJ1-3,TGTGCCAGCAGGCCCTCAGGGGGCCTCGGAAACACCATATATTTT,CASRPSGGLGNTIYF
-,TRBV11-2,-,TRBJ1-3,TGTGCCAGCAGCTTAGGACCGGTCCTCGGAAACACCATATATTTT,CASSLGPVLGNTIYF
-,TRBV10-1,-,TRBJ2-3,TGCGCCAGCAGTGAGTTGCGGGGAGATACGCAGTATTTT,CASSELRGDTQYF
TRBD2,TRBV12-3/TRBV12-4,few,TRBJ2-3,TGTGCCAGCAGTTCACTAGCGACAGATACGCAGTATTTT,CASSSLATDTQYF
-,TRBV10-3,-,TRBJ2-3,TGTGCCATCAGTGAGGAGTGGGGTAGCGGAAGAAGGACAGATACGCAGTATTTT,CAISEEWGSGRRTDTQYF
-,TRBV7-2,-,TRBJ2-1,TGTGCCAGCAGCTTAGTCGTGGGGAGCTCCTACAATGAGCAGTTCTTC,CASSLVVGSSYNEQFF
TRBD2,TRBV19,-,TRBJ2-3,TGTGCCAGTAGTACATCACCGGGGGGTGCAGATACGCAGTATTTT,CASSTSPGGADTQYF
-,TRBV12-3/TRBV12-4,-,TRBJ2-7,TGTGCCAGCACTCAGGCGGGCCGGGACGAGCAGTACTTC,CASTQAGRDEQYF
-,TRBV27,-,TRBJ2-7,TGTGCCAGCAGTTTGTTGCAGGGATCCTACGAGCAGTACTTC,CASSLLQGSYEQYF
-,TRBV6-5,-,TRBJ2-2,TGTGCCAGCAGTTACTCTAGGACAGAGAACACCGGGGAGCTGTTTTTT,CASSYSRTENTGELFF
-,TRBV7-6,-,TRBJ1-4,TGTGCCAGCAGCGCCGCGACACTTCCGAATGAAAAACTGTTTTTT,CASSAATLPNEKLFF
-,TRBV13,-,TRBJ2-5,TGTGCCAGCAGACCTCAGGATGAAGAGACCCAGTACTTC,CASRPQDEETQYF
-,TRBV5-1,-,TRBJ1-1,TGCGCCAGCAGCTTCAACAGGGACATGAACACTGAAGCTTTCTTT,CASSFNRDMNTEAFF
TRBD2,TRBV6-6,-,TRBJ2-5,TGTGCCAGCAGGGTACTAGCGGCTCAAGAGACCCAGTACTTC,CASRVLAAQETQYF
-,TRBV28,-,TRBJ2-3,TGTGCCAGCAGTTTGGTGTCCTCCGGAGATACGCAGTATTTT,CASSLVSSGDTQYF
-,TRBV27,once,TRBJ1-4,TGTGCCAGCAGTTTATCGTCCGGGTTAGGGAAACTGTTTTTT,CASSLSSGLGKLFF
-,TRBV28,-,TRBJ1-1,TGTGCCAGCAGTTGGGCAAACAGGGTGAACACTGAAGCTTTCTTT,CASSWANRVNTEAFF
-,TRBV5-4,few,TRBJ2-5,TGTGCCAGCAGCTTGGCCGGGGACGGGCAAGAGACCCAGTACTTC,CASSLAGDGQETQYF
TRBD1,TRBV11-2,-,TRBJ1-2,TGTGCCAGCAGCTTACCACAGGGGTCTGGCTACACCTTC,CASSLPQGSGYTF
-,TRBV7-9,-,TRBJ2-3,TGTGCCAGCAGCCCTAAGCGGCTGGGACGGATGACAGATACGCAGTATTTT,CASSPKRLGRMTDTQYF
-,TRBV2,-,TRBJ2-2,TGTGCCAGCAGTGAAGGGGGGCAGGGCGACACCGGGGAGCTGTTTTTT,CASSEGGQGDTGELFF
-,TRBV5-5,-,TRBJ2-7,TGTGCCAGCAGCTTGCCAGGGGCCTACGAGCAGTACTTC,CASSLPGAYEQYF
-,TRBV29-1,-,TRBJ2-2,TGCAGCGTTGCGATGAACACCGGGGAGCTGTTTTTT,CSVAMNTGELFF
-,TRBV30,once,TRBJ1-1,TGTGCCTGGGCACACACAGGGTACACTGAAGCTTTCTTT,CAWAHTGYTEAFF
-,TRBV28,-,TRBJ2-7,TGTGCCAGCAGCCAAACTAGCAAGGGGTCCTACGAGCAGTACTTC,CASSQTSKGSYEQYF
-,TRBV9,-,TRBJ1-6,TGTGCCAGCAGCACAGTAGGAGGGAATTCACCCCTCCACTTT,CASSTVGGNSPLHF
-,TRBV19,-,TRBJ1-1,TGTGCCAGTAGTAATGGGGGTCCCACTGAAGCTTTCTTT,CASSNGGPTEAFF
-,TRBV15,-,TRBJ2-1,TGTGCCACCAGCGCTAGTACCTTGGCGATCTTGTTCTTC,CATSASTLAILFF
-,TRBV11-2,-,TRBJ2-1,TGTGCCAGCAGCTTAGAACCGACAGCCCGGGCGTTCTTC,CASSLEPTARAFF
TRBD1,TRBV10-2,-,TRBJ2-2,TGCGCCAGGAGACAGGGGGCGGACACCGGGGAGCTGTTTTTT,CARRQGADTGELFF
TRBD1,TRBV12-3/TRBV12-4,-,TRBJ2-7,TGTGCCAGCAGTTCCGACAGGGACGAGCAGTACTTC,CASSSDRDEQYF
-,TRBV6-5,-,TRBJ2-5,TGTGCCGTACAGGGTTGGGAGACCCAGTACTTC,CAVQGWETQYF
TRBD2,TRBV5-1,once,TRBJ2-3,TGCGCCAGCAGCTTGGACAGGGCGGGAGGAACAGATACGCAGTATTTT,CASSLDRAGGTDTQYF
-,TRBV5-1,-,TRBJ1-4,TGCGCCAGCAGCTTACAGGGAGGAAATGAAAAACTGTTTTTT,CASSLQGGNEKLFF
TRBD1,TRBV4-1,-,TRBJ1-2,TGCGCCAGCAGCCAAGTCACAGGGGACTATGGCTACACCTTC,CASSQVTGDYGYTF
-,TRBV6-5,-,TRBJ2-6,TGTGCCAGCAGGAGCCTTGGATCTGGGGCCAACGTCCTGACTTTC,CASRSLGSGANVLTF
-,TRBV19,-,TRBJ2-5,TGTGCCAGTAGTTTCAGTAACCAAGAGACCCAGTACTTC,CASSFSNQETQYF
-,TRBV5-1,-,TRBJ2-7,TGCGCCAGCAGCCACCGGGGGAACAACTACGAGCAGTACTTC,CASSHRGNNYEQYF
-,TRBV6-5,-,TRBJ2-3,TGTGCCAGCATGGAGGCCGGTAGGCCAGATACGCAGTATTTT,CASMEAGRPDTQYF
-,TRBV19,-,TRBJ1-2,TGTGCCAGTAGTATATCCGGCTATGGCTACACCTTC,CASSISGYGYTF
TRBD2,TRBV11-2,few,TRBJ2-3,TGTGCCAGCAGCCTGGGACTAGCGGGGGGAGATACGCAGTATTTT,CASSLGLAGGDTQYF
-,TRBV20-1,-,TRBJ2-1,TGCAGTGCTAGTATTGGGCTAGCGCCCTTGAATGAGCAGTTCTTC,CSASIGLAPLNEQFF
-,TRBV9,-,TRBJ2-3,TGTGCCAGCAGCGTAGTCCCAGGACGGGATTCAGGTACGCAGTATTTT,CASSVVPGRDSGTQYF
-,TRBV11-3,-,TRBJ1-6,TGTGCCAGCAGCTTAGATGCCTATAATTCACCCCTCCACTTT,CASSLDAYNSPLHF
-,TRBV27,-,TRBJ1-2,TGTGCCAGCAGTGATTCGTGGGCAGGGGTGCCCTATGGCTACACCTTC,CASSDSWAGVPYGYTF
-,TRBV5-1,-,TRBJ2-1,TGCGCCAGCAGCTTGGCGGGCGGGGAGCAGTTCTTC,CASSLAGGEQFF
TRBD2,TRBV7-2,-,TRBJ2-3,TGTGCCAGCAGCTACGGCGGGGGAGACAGTATACTTAGCACAGATACGCAGTATTTT,CASSYGGGDSILSTDTQYF
TRBD1,TRBV5-1,-,TRBJ1-6,TGCGCCAGCAGCTTGGGGCAGGGGGGTTCCTATAATTCACCCCTCCACTTT,CASSLGQGGSYNSPLHF
TRBD1,TRBV10-3,-,TRBJ1-2,TGTGCCATCAGTGTAGGGGCAGGGGGCTCGGACTATGGCTACACCTTC,CAISVGAGGSDYGYTF
TRBD1,TRBV27,-,TRBJ1-4,TGTGCCACCCAGGGGACAGGGGCGGAAAAACTGTTTTTT,CATQGTGAEKLFF
-,TRBV19,-,TRBJ1-5,TGTGCCAGTAGTATAGTGGGGGGCGCCGGGCAGCCCCAGCATTTT,CASSIVGGAGQPQHF
TRBD1,TRBV28,once,TRBJ1-2,TGTGCCAGCAGTTTGAATGGGGCAGGGGGAGGCTATGGCTACACCTTC,CASSLNGAGGGYGYTF
TRBD2,TRBV15,-,TRBJ2-1,TGTGCCACCAGCAGAGATCCAGCGGGGGAGCAGTTCTTC,CATSRDPAGEQFF
TRBD1,TRBV19,-,TRBJ1-1,TGTGCCAGTAGTCCACAGGGGCTGAACACTGAAGCTTTCTTT,CASSPQGLNTEAFF
-,TRBV6-4,medium-sized,TRBJ2-4,TGTGCCAGCAGTGACTCGGAGGGGAACATTCAGTACTTC,CASSDSEGNIQYF
-,TRBV5-1,-,TRBJ2-7,TGCGCCAGCAGCTTGGATAAGTACGAGCAGTACTTC,CASSLDKYEQYF
-,TRBV11-2,-,TRBJ1-2,TGTGCCAGCAGCCAAACCAAGACAGAAAGCTATGGCTACACCTTC,CASSQTKTESYGYTF
TRBD1,TRBV5-1,-,TRBJ2-5,TGCGCCAGCAGTAAGGCCGGGACAGGGACCTTGTACCAAGAGACCCAGTACTTC,CASSKAGTGTLYQETQYF
TRBD1,TRBV9,-,TRBJ1-4,TGTGCCAGCAGCCCGACGACAGGGAGGGTGGAAAAACTGTTTTTT,CASSPTTGRVEKLFF